This is a list of T cell receptor beta chains from one sample in a study of T cells in Graves' hyperthyroidism and ophthalmopathy. One entry per CDR3 protein, called by TCRdb with MiXCR from the multiplex PCR reads. Of 560,000 or so distinct CDR3 sequences in the sample, roughly 21% are singletons; the top ten hold roughly 47%. The sequencing sample was made of blood. These TCRs come from a man between 35 and 55 years old with Graves' ophthalmopathy. The CDR3 runs from the conserved cysteine through the conserved F or W. Each record gives: clone size, J gene, D gene, CDR3 length, V gene, CDR3 protein, CDR3 DNA. The D gene is left open where the match is weak. Size values are once, few and many counts, or a class for expanded clones, and some rows have none.

abundance: many
j_gene: TRBJ2-3
d_gene: TRBD1
len: 16
v_gene: TRBV7-9
CDR3aa: CASSAHRGRVTDTQYF
CDR3nt: TGTGCCAGCAGCGCCCACAGGGGCCGAGTCACAGATACGCAGTATTTT

abundance: -
j_gene: TRBJ2-3
d_gene: -
len: 11
v_gene: TRBV2
CDR3aa: CASSPQNSQYF
CDR3nt: TGTGCCAGCAGCCCGCAAAACTCGCAGTATTTT

abundance: few
j_gene: TRBJ2-1
d_gene: -
len: 11
v_gene: TRBV5-8
CDR3aa: CASSFRGEQFF
CDR3nt: TGTGCCAGCAGCTTCCGCGGTGAGCAGTTCTTC

abundance: few
j_gene: TRBJ1-1
d_gene: TRBD1
len: 16
v_gene: TRBV6-5
CDR3aa: CASSYSGGQTNTEAFF
CDR3nt: TGTGCCAGCAGTTACTCGGGGGGACAGACGAACACTGAAGCTTTCTTT

abundance: -
j_gene: TRBJ2-2
d_gene: -
len: 16
v_gene: TRBV6-1
CDR3aa: CASSEIRPKNTGELFF
CDR3nt: TGTGCCAGCAGTGAAATACGGCCTAAAAACACCGGGGAGCTGTTTTTT

abundance: -
j_gene: TRBJ1-5
d_gene: TRBD1
len: 13
v_gene: TRBV6-5
CDR3aa: CASSWTGEQPQHF
CDR3nt: TGTGCCAGCAGTTGGACAGGGGAACAGCCCCAGCATTTT

abundance: many
j_gene: TRBJ1-2
d_gene: TRBD1
len: 15
v_gene: TRBV28
CDR3aa: CASSIPQGSGEGYTF
CDR3nt: TGTGCCAGCAGTATCCCACAGGGGAGTGGAGAAGGCTACACCTTC

abundance: -
j_gene: TRBJ2-7
d_gene: -
len: 16
v_gene: TRBV13
CDR3aa: CASSPPWDGSSYEQYF
CDR3nt: TGTGCCAGCAGCCCCCCCTGGGACGGAAGCTCCTACGAGCAGTACTTC

abundance: many
j_gene: TRBJ2-2
d_gene: -
len: 15
v_gene: TRBV20-1
CDR3aa: CSAIPRGRLGGELFF
CDR3nt: TGCAGTGCTATCCCCCGAGGCAGGTTGGGAGGGGAGCTGTTTTTT

abundance: -
j_gene: TRBJ1-1
d_gene: TRBD1
len: 10
v_gene: TRBV20-1
CDR3aa: CRATGAEAFF
CDR3nt: TGCAGGGCGACAGGGGCTGAAGCTTTCTTT

abundance: few
j_gene: TRBJ2-1
d_gene: -
len: 11
v_gene: TRBV5-1
CDR3aa: CASSLGAEQFF
CDR3nt: TGCGCCAGCAGCTTGGGCGCTGAGCAGTTCTTC

abundance: many
j_gene: TRBJ1-2
d_gene: TRBD1
len: 16
v_gene: TRBV5-1
CDR3aa: CASSSATGQGNYGYTF
CDR3nt: TGCGCCAGCAGCTCCGCCACGGGACAGGGGAACTATGGCTACACCTTC

abundance: many
j_gene: TRBJ1-4
d_gene: TRBD1
len: 14
v_gene: TRBV2
CDR3aa: CASSGGTGVEKLFF
CDR3nt: TGTGCCAGCAGTGGGGGGACAGGGGTTGAAAAACTGTTTTTT

abundance: -
j_gene: TRBJ1-1
d_gene: -
len: 13
v_gene: TRBV2
CDR3aa: CASSKWGNTEAFF
CDR3nt: TGTGCCAGCAGCAAATGGGGTAACACTGAAGCTTTCTTT

abundance: many
j_gene: TRBJ1-1
d_gene: TRBD1
len: 16
v_gene: TRBV5-1
CDR3aa: CASSDTPGQVNTEAFF
CDR3nt: TGCGCCAGCAGCGATACACCGGGACAGGTGAACACTGAAGCTTTCTTT

abundance: many
j_gene: TRBJ1-2
d_gene: -
len: 13
v_gene: TRBV5-5
CDR3aa: CASSFPGSAGYTF
CDR3nt: TGTGCCAGCAGCTTCCCCGGTTCGGCCGGCTACACCTTC

abundance: few
j_gene: TRBJ2-5
d_gene: -
len: 14
v_gene: TRBV7-9
CDR3aa: CASSLRGGSETQYF
CDR3nt: TGTGCCAGCAGCTTGCGAGGCGGCTCAGAGACCCAGTACTTC

abundance: -
j_gene: TRBJ1-4
d_gene: -
len: 14
v_gene: TRBV7-2
CDR3aa: CASSSWVTNEKLFF
CDR3nt: TGTGCCAGCAGCTCCTGGGTGACTAATGAAAAACTGTTTTTT

abundance: many
j_gene: TRBJ2-3
d_gene: -
len: 13
v_gene: TRBV20-1
CDR3aa: CSARDWRQDTQYF
CDR3nt: TGCAGTGCTAGAGATTGGAGGCAGGATACGCAGTATTTT

abundance: -
j_gene: TRBJ2-7
d_gene: TRBD1
len: 15
v_gene: TRBV4-1
CDR3aa: CASSDPRDRRNEQYF
CDR3nt: TGCGCCAGCAGTGATCCCCGGGACAGGAGAAACGAGCAGTACTTC

abundance: many
j_gene: TRBJ1-2
d_gene: -
len: 14
v_gene: TRBV7-2
CDR3aa: CASSPGGGNYGYTF
CDR3nt: TGTGCCAGCAGCCCCGGTGGGGGGAACTATGGCTACACCTTC

abundance: many
j_gene: TRBJ2-3
d_gene: TRBD1
len: 15
v_gene: TRBV28
CDR3aa: CASSPVGQGTDTQYF
CDR3nt: TGTGCCAGCAGCCCTGTGGGACAGGGGACAGATACGCAGTATTTT

abundance: many
j_gene: TRBJ2-7
d_gene: TRBD2
len: 16
v_gene: TRBV5-1
CDR3aa: CASSLALAGPSYEQYF
CDR3nt: TGCGCCAGCAGCCTTGCGCTAGCGGGGCCCTCCTACGAGCAGTACTTC

abundance: many
j_gene: TRBJ1-1
d_gene: -
len: 18
v_gene: TRBV27
CDR3aa: CASSFLPRGQSLNTEAFF
CDR3nt: TGTGCCAGCAGTTTTCTCCCGCGGGGGCAGTCCCTTAACACTGAAGCTTTCTTT

abundance: few
j_gene: TRBJ2-1
d_gene: -
len: 13
v_gene: TRBV5-8
CDR3aa: CASSLASPQAQFF
CDR3nt: TGTGCCAGCAGCTTGGCTTCCCCCCAGGCGCAGTTCTTC

abundance: many
j_gene: TRBJ2-5
d_gene: -
len: 13
v_gene: TRBV2
CDR3aa: CASRVEVQETQYF
CDR3nt: TGTGCCAGCAGGGTAGAGGTCCAAGAGACCCAGTACTTC

abundance: -
j_gene: TRBJ2-7
d_gene: -
len: 13
v_gene: TRBV3-1
CDR3aa: CASSLTTVSEQYF
CDR3nt: TGTGCCAGCAGCCTCACGACGGTTAGCGAGCAGTACTTC

abundance: few
j_gene: TRBJ2-7
d_gene: TRBD2
len: 15
v_gene: TRBV27
CDR3aa: CASSPRLAGSYEQYF
CDR3nt: TGTGCCAGCAGTCCCCGTCTAGCGGGATCCTACGAGCAGTACTTC

abundance: -
j_gene: TRBJ1-2
d_gene: -
len: 13
v_gene: TRBV20-1
CDR3aa: CSAIRGSEIRYTF
CDR3nt: TGCAGTGCTATACGTGGGTCGGAGATTCGCTACACCTTC

abundance: -
j_gene: TRBJ2-3
d_gene: TRBD2
len: 18
v_gene: TRBV5-1
CDR3aa: CASSRNPSSGGGLDTQYF
CDR3nt: TGCGCCAGCAGCCGCAACCCTTCGAGCGGGGGGGGCCTAGATACGCAGTATTTT

abundance: -
j_gene: TRBJ1-1
d_gene: TRBD1
len: 15
v_gene: TRBV29-1
CDR3aa: CSAGQEGGVATEAFF
CDR3nt: TGCAGCGCCGGACAGGAAGGGGGGGTAGCCACTGAAGCTTTCTTT

abundance: many
j_gene: TRBJ2-7
d_gene: TRBD2
len: 14
v_gene: TRBV7-6
CDR3aa: CASSLGTRNDEQYF
CDR3nt: TGTGCCAGCAGCTTAGGGACTAGAAACGACGAGCAGTACTTC

abundance: -
j_gene: TRBJ2-1
d_gene: TRBD1
len: 15
v_gene: TRBV5-1
CDR3aa: CASSLGRGQYNEQFF
CDR3nt: TGCGCCAGCAGCTTGGGCAGGGGGCAATACAATGAGCAGTTCTTC

abundance: many
j_gene: TRBJ2-7
d_gene: -
len: 15
v_gene: TRBV7-2
CDR3aa: CASSPNPLVNYEQYF
CDR3nt: TGTGCCAGCAGCCCGAACCCCCTAGTAAACTACGAGCAGTACTTC

abundance: -
j_gene: TRBJ2-2
d_gene: -
len: 15
v_gene: TRBV5-4
CDR3aa: CASSKVGVRTGELFF
CDR3nt: TGTGCCAGCAGCAAAGTAGGAGTAAGGACCGGGGAGCTGTTTTTT

abundance: -
j_gene: TRBJ1-6
d_gene: -
len: 15
v_gene: TRBV30
CDR3aa: CAWRRQSSYNSPLHF
CDR3nt: TGTGCCTGGAGGAGACAGAGCTCCTATAATTCACCCCTCCACTTT

abundance: -
j_gene: TRBJ2-5
d_gene: TRBD2
len: 17
v_gene: TRBV7-9
CDR3aa: CASSLALSGGTQETQYF
CDR3nt: TGTGCCAGCAGCTTAGCGCTTAGCGGGGGGACCCAAGAGACCCAGTACTTC

abundance: many
j_gene: TRBJ2-1
d_gene: -
len: 12
v_gene: TRBV11-2
CDR3aa: CASSLGRNEQFF
CDR3nt: TGTGCCAGCAGCTTAGGAAGAAATGAGCAGTTCTTC

abundance: many
j_gene: TRBJ1-1
d_gene: TRBD1
len: 20
v_gene: TRBV6-1
CDR3aa: CASSYSVSNFGTAKDTEAFF
CDR3nt: TGTGCCAGCAGTTATTCCGTTTCCAATTTCGGGACAGCGAAAGACACTGAAGCTTTCTTT

abundance: -
j_gene: TRBJ2-5
d_gene: -
len: 15
v_gene: TRBV24-1
CDR3aa: CATSDLAQGQETQYF
CDR3nt: TGTGCCACCAGTGATTTAGCCCAGGGGCAAGAGACCCAGTACTTC

abundance: -
j_gene: TRBJ2-1
d_gene: TRBD2
len: 15
v_gene: TRBV11-2
CDR3aa: CASSLESGGLHEQFF
CDR3nt: TGTGCCAGCAGCTTAGAATCGGGGGGGCTCCATGAGCAGTTCTTC

abundance: -
j_gene: TRBJ1-1
d_gene: TRBD1
len: 15
v_gene: TRBV5-8
CDR3aa: CASSLEVGGTQEAFF
CDR3nt: TGTGCCAGCAGCTTGGAGGTAGGGGGCACGCAAGAAGCTTTCTTT

abundance: -
j_gene: TRBJ1-5
d_gene: -
len: 15
v_gene: TRBV5-6
CDR3aa: CASSSRRGKEQPQHF
CDR3nt: TGTGCCAGCAGCTCTCGGCGGGGAAAGGAGCAGCCCCAGCATTTT

abundance: many
j_gene: TRBJ2-3
d_gene: -
len: 13
v_gene: TRBV18
CDR3aa: CASSQQGADTQYF
CDR3nt: TGTGCCAGCTCCCAACAGGGCGCAGATACGCAGTATTTT

abundance: -
j_gene: TRBJ1-1
d_gene: TRBD1
len: 13
v_gene: TRBV28
CDR3aa: CASSPYRGTEAFF
CDR3nt: TGTGCCAGCAGTCCTTACAGGGGAACTGAAGCTTTCTTT

abundance: -
j_gene: TRBJ2-4
d_gene: TRBD2
len: 13
v_gene: TRBV6-2/TRBV6-3
CDR3aa: CASSYAGVNIQYF
CDR3nt: TGTGCCAGCAGTTACGCGGGGGTGAACATTCAGTACTTC

abundance: few
j_gene: TRBJ1-4
d_gene: TRBD1
len: 15
v_gene: TRBV19
CDR3aa: CASGQGAGTNEKLFF
CDR3nt: TGTGCCAGCGGACAGGGGGCAGGAACTAATGAAAAACTGTTTTTT

abundance: many
j_gene: TRBJ1-5
d_gene: TRBD1
len: 14
v_gene: TRBV18
CDR3aa: CASSPGQGHQPQHF
CDR3nt: TGTGCCAGCTCACCGGGACAGGGGCATCAGCCCCAGCATTTT

abundance: few
j_gene: TRBJ1-2
d_gene: -
len: 12
v_gene: TRBV29-1
CDR3aa: CSVEGLDYGYTF
CDR3nt: TGCAGCGTTGAAGGACTCGACTATGGCTACACCTTC

abundance: many
j_gene: TRBJ2-1
d_gene: -
len: 13
v_gene: TRBV28
CDR3aa: CASRDFSYNEQFF
CDR3nt: TGTGCCAGCAGAGACTTCTCCTACAATGAGCAGTTCTTC

abundance: -
j_gene: TRBJ2-1
d_gene: TRBD1
len: 13
v_gene: TRBV29-1
CDR3aa: CSVGQTLYNEQFF
CDR3nt: TGCAGCGTGGGACAGACTCTTTACAATGAGCAGTTCTTC

abundance: many
j_gene: TRBJ2-1
d_gene: -
len: 12
v_gene: TRBV30
CDR3aa: CAWSWASGEQFF
CDR3nt: TGTGCCTGGAGTTGGGCCTCCGGGGAGCAGTTCTTC

abundance: -
j_gene: TRBJ2-5
d_gene: TRBD1
len: 15
v_gene: TRBV6-1
CDR3aa: CASSVDRGRQETQYF
CDR3nt: TGTGCCAGCAGTGTAGACAGGGGCCGACAAGAGACCCAGTACTTC

abundance: few
j_gene: TRBJ2-3
d_gene: -
len: 12
v_gene: TRBV28
CDR3aa: CASSPTYPPQYF
CDR3nt: TGTGCCAGCAGCCCGACCTATCCTCCGCAGTATTTT

abundance: -
j_gene: TRBJ2-5
d_gene: TRBD2
len: 16
v_gene: TRBV27
CDR3aa: CASNKTSGRSQETQYF
CDR3nt: TGTGCCAGCAACAAGACTAGCGGGAGGTCACAAGAGACCCAGTACTTC

abundance: -
j_gene: TRBJ2-3
d_gene: -
len: 13
v_gene: TRBV20-1
CDR3aa: CSASGTGPDTQYF
CDR3nt: TGCAGTGCTTCCGGGACGGGCCCTGATACGCAGTATTTT

abundance: -
j_gene: TRBJ2-3
d_gene: TRBD2
len: 13
v_gene: TRBV2
CDR3aa: CASEAGGTDTQYF
CDR3nt: TGTGCCAGCGAAGCGGGAGGCACAGATACGCAGTATTTT

abundance: few
j_gene: TRBJ1-1
d_gene: -
len: 16
v_gene: TRBV7-8
CDR3aa: CASSFRTRARNTEAFF
CDR3nt: TGTGCCAGCAGCTTCCGAACCCGAGCTCGGAACACTGAAGCTTTCTTT

abundance: -
j_gene: TRBJ2-3
d_gene: -
len: 14
v_gene: TRBV10-3
CDR3aa: CAINPGADTDTQYF
CDR3nt: TGTGCCATCAATCCGGGGGCCGACACAGATACGCAGTATTTT

abundance: few
j_gene: TRBJ1-2
d_gene: -
len: 13
v_gene: TRBV19
CDR3aa: CASSIGTVYGYTF
CDR3nt: TGTGCCAGTAGTATCGGGACGGTCTATGGCTACACCTTC